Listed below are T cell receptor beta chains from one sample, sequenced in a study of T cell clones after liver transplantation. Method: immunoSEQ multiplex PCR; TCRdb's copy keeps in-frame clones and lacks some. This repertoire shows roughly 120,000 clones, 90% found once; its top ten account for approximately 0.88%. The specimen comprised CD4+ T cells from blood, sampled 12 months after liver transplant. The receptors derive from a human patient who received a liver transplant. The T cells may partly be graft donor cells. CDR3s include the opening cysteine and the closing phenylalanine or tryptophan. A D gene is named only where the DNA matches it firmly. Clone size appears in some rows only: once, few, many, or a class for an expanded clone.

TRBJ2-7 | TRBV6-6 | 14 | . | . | TGTGCCAGCAGTCCCCGACAAGCCGGTAGCGAGCAGTACTTC | CASSPRQAGSEQYF
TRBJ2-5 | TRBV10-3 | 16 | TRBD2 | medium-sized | TGTGCCATCAGTGCCAGGACTAGCGGGACACAAGAGACCCAGTACTTC | CAISARTSGTQETQYF
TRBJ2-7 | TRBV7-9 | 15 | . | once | TGTGCCAGCAGCTTAGGAGGCACACGCTCCTACGAGCAGTACTTC | CASSLGGTRSYEQYF
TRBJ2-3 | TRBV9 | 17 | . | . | TGTGCCAGCAGCGTAGGATTGGCGGGGTCTAACACAGATACGCAGTATTTT | CASSVGLAGSNTDTQYF
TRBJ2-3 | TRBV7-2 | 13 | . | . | TGTGCCAGCAGCTTACAGGGTTTTGATACGCAGTATTTT | CASSLQGFDTQYF
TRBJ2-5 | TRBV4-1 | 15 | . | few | TGCGCCAGCAGCCAAGTTGGGAGGCCGCGAGGGACCCAGTACTTC | CASSQVGRPRGTQYF
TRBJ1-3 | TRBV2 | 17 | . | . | TGTGCCAGCAGTGAATGGCCAGGGCCTAAGGAGGGAAACACCATATATTTT | CASSEWPGPKEGNTIYF
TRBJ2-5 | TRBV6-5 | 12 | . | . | TGTGCCAGCAGACAGGGGAGGGAGACCCAGTACTTC | CASRQGRETQYF
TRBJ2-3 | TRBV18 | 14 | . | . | TGTGCCAGCTCACCTATCCCGGGCACAGATACGCAGTATTTT | CASSPIPGTDTQYF
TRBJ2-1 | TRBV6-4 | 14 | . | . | TGTGCCAGCAGTATCGGCGGGCGGCACAATGAGCAGTTCTTC | CASSIGGRHNEQFF
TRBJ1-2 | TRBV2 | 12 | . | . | TGTGCCAGCAGTGAAGGTTTCTATGGCTACACCTTC | CASSEGFYGYTF
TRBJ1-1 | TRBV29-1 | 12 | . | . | TGCAGCGTTGAAGAATCCAGATTTGAAGCTTTCTTT | CSVEESRFEAFF
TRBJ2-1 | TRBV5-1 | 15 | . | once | TGCGCCAGCAGCGAGGAGGAGGCGGGCTACAATGAGCAGTTCTTC | CASSEEEAGYNEQFF
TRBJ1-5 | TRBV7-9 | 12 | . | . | TGTGCCAGCAGCTTAGACCAGGGCTACAAGCATTTT | CASSLDQGYKHF
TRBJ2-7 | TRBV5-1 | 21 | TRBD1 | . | TGCGCCAGCAGCTTGGGTTTGTCTGGGACAGGGGGTATGTTGCTGTCCTACGAGCAGTACTTC | CASSLGLSGTGGMLLSYEQYF
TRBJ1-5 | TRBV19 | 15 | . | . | TGTGCCAGTAAAGAGGGTGGAATTTCCAATCAGCCCCAGCATTTT | CASKEGGISNQPQHF
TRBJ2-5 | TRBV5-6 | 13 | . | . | TGTGCCAGCAGCTTGCCCAATCAAGAGACCCAGTACTTC | CASSLPNQETQYF